Shown below are 8 T cell receptor beta chains from a single sample sequenced in a study of cytomegalovirus exposure and HLA in healthy donors. Primers for the PCR totalled 60 Vbeta and 13 Jbeta. The data were produced by immunoSEQ multiplex PCR, yet TCRdb's version contains in-frame clones alone and is incomplete. Of almost 95,000 clones listed, approximately 71% are singletons. The sample taken for sequencing was PBMCs. These receptors originate from a man aged 45 to 65 in good health and CMV-seronegative.

The chain is built from TRBV5-5 and TRBJ1-4; 7 nucleotides match TRBD1. There are 14 residues in the CDR3. V shed 0 bases and J 8 bases; nucleotides not matched to a gene: 4. Germline loops: CDR1 SGHKS, CDR2 YYEKEE (reference sequence). The CDR3 reads CASSLGTGDEKLFF. For the CDR3, the DNA is TGTGCCAGCAGCTTGGGCACAGGGGACGAAAAACTGTTTTTT.

The chain couples TRBV30 to TRBJ2-1, with unresolved D. CDR1 GTSNPN and CDR2 SVGIG come from the germline V gene (reference sequence). With 1 base removed from V and 9 bases from J, the gap between germline ends came to 7 bases. This CDR3 is 11 amino acids long. The CDR3 DNA reads as TGTGCCTGGAGTGGAGGAATTGAGCAGTTCTTC. Encoded protein: CAWSGGIEQFF. Full variable domain (remainder filled in from reference TRBV30 and TRBJ2-1): SQTIHQWPATLVQPVGSPLSLECTVEGTSNPNLYWYRQAAGRGLQLLFYSVGIGQISSEVPQNLSASRPQDRQFILSSKKLLLSDSGFYLCAWSGGIEQFFGPGTRLTVL.

The J gene is TRBJ2-3, the V gene TRBV7-9, with D possibly being TRBD1 (5 bases). The CDR3 runs to 15 residues. From germline, CDR1 is SEHNR and CDR2 FQNEAQ (reference sequence). V dropped 6 bases and J dropped 7 bases, with 20 bases sitting between them. CDR3 in amino acids: CASRDNRLDPNTQYF. The CDR3 DNA is TGTGCCAGCAGGGACAATAGACTGGACCCCAATACGCAGTATTTT.

CDR3 bases: TGTGCCAGCAGTTCCGATGGGGGGGAGGAACAGCCCCAGCATTTT. Translation gives CASSSDGGEEQPQHF. J is TRBJ1-5 and V is TRBV6-1; D perhaps matches TRBD1 (5 bases). CDR1 MNHNS and CDR2 SASEGT come from the germline V gene. The V end lost 5 bases, the J end lost 7 bases, and 18 bases lay between the germline ends. The CDR3 covers 15 residues.

The CDR3 DNA sequence: TGTGCCTGGAGCCGAGGGATCTATGGCTACACCTTC. Translated, it gives CAWSRGIYGYTF. The chain carries TRBV30 and TRBJ1-2, with D unclear. The CDR3 consists of 12 residues. Trimming removed 3 bases at V and 4 bases at J, with 9 bases between. CDR1 and CDR2 (germline): GTSNPN, SVGIG (reference sequence).

The chain uses TRBV10-3 and TRBJ2-5, with TRBD2 as a possible D gene (5 bases). Per germline, CDR1 ENHRY and CDR2 SYGVKD. The CDR3 is made up of 12 amino acids. Trimming stripped 5 bases from V and 3 bases from J, with 7 bases between. The CDR3 spells CAISPGKETQYF. CDR3 in DNA: TGTGCCATCAGTCCGGGGAAAGAGACCCAGTACTTC.

This rearrangement joins TRBV2 to TRBJ1-1, with D uncertain. CDR1 is SNHLY, CDR2 FYNNEI, per germline. Trimming stripped 7 bases from V and 3 bases from J, with 12 bases between. CDR3 length equals 13 residues. The CDR3: CASTGLQYTEAFF. The CDR3, as DNA: TGTGCCAGCACGGGGTTGCAGTACACTGAAGCTTTCTTT.

This clone appeared a single time. The gene calls are TRBV5-4 and TRBJ2-4; maybe TRBD2 (5 bases). Looked up from germline, CDR1 is SGHNT and CDR2 is YYREEE (reference sequence). The CDR3 is 14 residues long. V lost 1 base, J lost 6 bases, and 11 bases lay in between. The CDR3 reads CASSLRARVNIQYF. CDR3 coding DNA: TGTGCCAGCAGCTTGCGCGCGCGGGTAAACATTCAGTACTTC.